The present TCR beta chain was sequenced within a study of CXCR3 chemokines and chemotherapy response in bladder cancer. TCRdb redid the calling of the PCR reads with MiXCR, one entry per CDR3 protein. The table includes around 1,000 distinct CDR3 sequences, about a sixth detected once. Remarks on this clonotype: A read error is likely here: a far larger clone is one base away.

Looked up from germline, CDR1 is KGHSH and CDR2 is LQKENI. The CDR3 is 21 amino acids. This sequence originates from a human donor with bladder cancer that responded to neoadjuvant chemotherapy. This rearrangement joins TRBV18 to TRBJ2-7; 7 bases align to TRBD1. This sample was obtained from a patient whose treatment included neoadjuvant chemotherapy. Written as DNA, the CDR3 is TGTGCCAGCTCACCACTACCGGGACAGAAGACCACGAGCAGCCGCAACTATGGCTTCACCTTC. Protein: CASSPLPGQKTTSSRNYGFTF.